This T cell receptor (beta chain) was identified during a study of blood T cell repertoires in COVID-19. Study at large: The United States, Italy and Spain provided the acute and convalescent COVID-19 samples. T cells, B-cell-depleted T cells, or PBMCs provided the cDNA or gDNA that served as material.

V shed 3 bases, J shed 9 bases, and the junction held 6 bases outside the gene matches. CDR1 is LNHDA, CDR2 SQIVND, per germline (reference sequence). This CDR3 comprises 13 residues. As processed by the authors: How many nucleated cells were present was estimated from reference gene primer amplification. The assay was immunoSEQ multiplex PCR, and TCRdb's table has in-frame clones only and misses some. Clone size and V and J calls were adopted from that table, with D and trimming inferred from the DNA. This sample has more than 35,000 clones, with less than 70% found just once. This clone was counted between two and nine times.

The sequence was collected from a man older than 75 with acute or convalescent COVID-19. The chain links TRBV19 to TRBJ1-2; TRBD1 agrees at 8 bases. The specimen sequenced was peripheral blood. The CDR3, as DNA: TGTGCCAGTAGTATTTCAGGGGGCGGTAGCTACACCTTC. Its protein product is CASSISGGGSYTF.